These 10 T cell receptor delta chains were all obtained from the same sample, sequenced in a study of γδ T cells in repeated Plasmodium falciparum infection. TCRdb re-identified clones in the multiplex PCR reads via CATT. This table has tens of thousands of delta-chain clones, 1.4% appearing once. Flow sorting of PBMC yielded separate Vgamma9/Vdelta2+ and Vdelta2-negative gammadelta T cell populations for bulk repertoire analysis. Sequencing input: gamma-delta T cells from blood. These receptor sequences come from a pool of human donors (malaria-infected and uninfected, not separated).

This clone was picked up a small number of times. TCRdb pairs this DNA with a much larger clone's protein that differs at residue 3, likely a read error; the protein shown was translated from the DNA. V is TRDV1 and J is TRDJ1, with 7 bases that match TRDD3. The J gene, absent from TCRdb, was called here by matching the DNA to germline. Germline assignment: CDR1 TSWWSYY and CDR2 QGS. This CDR3 has 15 amino acids. The CDR3, as DNA: TGTGCTTTTGGGGAATTTATCTTCTGGGGGCATAAACTCATCTTT. Translated: CAFGEFIFWGHKLIF.

With respect to this clone: A far larger clone is one nucleotide away, so this likely arose from a read error. The same CDR3 can be traced to other DNA sequences in this sample. The chain is built from TRDV2 and TRDJ2; 9 nucleotides line up with TRDD3. The J gene, absent from TCRdb, was called here by matching the DNA to germline. The CDR3 is made up of 15 amino acids. From germline, CDR1 is GEAIGNYY and CDR2 EKD. CDR3 sequence (DNA): TGTGCCTGCGACACCGGGGATACGGTGACAGCACAACTCTTCTTT. This sequence encodes CACDTGDTVTAQLFF.

Regarding this clone: The protein held in TCRdb is that of a much larger clone and does not match this DNA's translation at residue 13, likely because of a read error; the protein shown is translated from the DNA. The chain has TRDV1 and TRDJ1, with a possible D match to TRDD3 (5 bases). The J gene, not given by TCRdb, was assigned here from a germline match of the nucleotide sequence. CDR1 and CDR2 (germline): TSWWSYY, QGS. The CDR3 sequence is 16 residues long. The CDR3 protein is CALGERARSYADELIF. CDR3 DNA: TGTGCTCTTGGGGAACGGGCCCGCTCATACGCCGATGAACTCATCTTT.

In the case of this clone: TCRdb's protein, taken from a much larger clone, differs from this DNA's translation at residue 6, likely owing to a read error; the protein displayed comes from the DNA. This sequence joins TRDV1 and TRDJ1, with 7 bases identical to TRDD3. The J gene is not listed in TCRdb, so it was assigned here from a DNA match to germline. Germline CDR1 TSWWSYY, CDR2 QGS. CDR3 size: 15 residues. With 2 bases clipped from V and 6 bases from J, the junction kept 9 bases outside the gene matches. The CDR3 region is CALGESIFWGHKLIF. CDR3 nucleotide sequence: TGTGCTCTTGGGGAATCTATCTTCTGGGGGCATAAACTCATCTTT.

A few counts support this clone. This DNA translates differently at residue 10 from the TCRdb protein, which is that of a much larger clone; a read error is likely, and the protein shown is the DNA's own translation. The J gene is TRDJ1, the V gene TRDV3, with 8 bases identical to TRDD3. The J gene was missing in TCRdb and was found by matching the end of the DNA to germline. From germline, CDR1 is TVYSNPD and CDR2 GDNSRS (reference sequence). This CDR3 has 16 amino acids. The V gene end was trimmed by 5 bases and the J gene end by 5 bases; junction bases not matched to a gene: 19. The CDR3 DNA reads as TGTGCCGTTTTTGGACTTCGGGGGGATATCCTTGATAAACTCATCTTT. Its protein is CAVFGLRGDILDKLIF.

Details on this clone: The TCRdb protein, from a much larger clone, departs from this DNA's translation at residue 6, likely by read error; the protein shown derives from the DNA. The rearrangement uses TRDV1 and TRDJ1, with a possible D match to TRDD2 (5 bases). TCRdb supplies no J gene; here it was assigned by aligning the nucleotide sequence to germline. V shed 4 bases and J shed 0 bases, with 24 bases lying between them. There are 19 residues in the CDR3. Per the germline V gene, CDR1 is TSWWSYY and CDR2 is QGS. The CDR3 sequence is CALGAYRRPPGPYTDKLIF. The CDR3 nucleotides are TGTGCTCTTGGGGCCTACCGAAGACCTCCCGGACCGTACACCGATAAACTCATCTTT.

This clone was picked up a small number of times. A read error likely explains why the TCRdb protein, taken from a much larger clone, differs from this DNA's translation at residue 10; the protein shown is translated from the DNA. The chain uses TRDV1 and TRDJ1; 10 positions agree with TRDD3. The CDR3 has 15 amino acids. Looked up from germline, CDR1 is TSWWSYY and CDR2 is QGS. This chain's CDR3 is CALRDWGINPDKLIF. The CDR3 DNA is TGTGCTCTTAGGGACTGGGGGATTAACCCCGATAAACTCATCTTT.

This clone was counted between two and nine times. TCRdb's protein, taken from a much larger clone, differs from this DNA's translation at residue 11, likely owing to a read error; the protein displayed comes from the DNA. The chain uses TRDV1 and TRDJ1, with 8 bases fitting TRDD3. Here the J gene was assigned by germline matching of the DNA, as TCRdb has none. The CDR3 runs to 23 residues. Germline-derived CDR1 and CDR2 are TSWWSYY and QGS. V dropped 2 bases and J dropped 5; count of bases not matched to a gene: 31. The CDR3, as DNA: TGTGCTCTTGGGGAAAAGGTCCTACGTGCGTCTGAGTTCTGGGGATACTGTTCAGATAAACTCATCTTT. It is translated as CALGEKVLRASEFWGYCSDKLIF.

This clone has at least ten counts. The chain is built from TRDV1 and TRDJ2; perhaps TRDD3 as D (6 bases). TCRdb lists no J gene, so it was determined here by aligning the DNA to germline. This CDR3 spans 19 amino acids. The V end was cut by 2 bases, the J end by 7 bases, with 26 bases between. Germline lookup yields CDR1 TSWWSYY and CDR2 QGS. The CDR3 sequence: CALGEVASQEGIRGAQLFF. As DNA, the CDR3 is TGTGCTCTTGGGGAAGTGGCCTCTCAGGAGGGGATTCGGGGAGCACAACTCTTCTTT.

On this clone: TCRdb has a much larger clone's protein, which differs at residue 14 from the translation of this DNA, likely because of a read error; what is shown is the protein translated from the DNA. The rearrangement uses TRDV2 and TRDJ3; 12 nucleotides align to TRDD3. Germline lookup yields CDR1 GEAIGNYY and CDR2 EKD. V was pared by 0 bases and J by 0 bases, with 14 bases of the junction left unmatched. The CDR3 is made up of 23 amino acids. The CDR3, as DNA: TGTGCCTGTGACACCGCGCTGGGGGATACGCGACTTACCCTCTCCTGGGACACCCGACAGATGTTTTTC. This translates into CACDTALGDTRLTLSWDTRQMFF.